The entry below describes one TCR beta chain. Each patient's relapse followed autologous stem cell transplantation, and brentuximab vedotin exposure varied. This sample was taken from a study of PD-1 blockade in classical Hodgkin lymphoma. Assay used: immunoSEQ multiplex PCR; TCRdb lists only in-frame clones, some missing. The sample includes roughly 30,000 clones, over 80% of them seen just once. The sample in question was peripheral blood mononuclear cells (PBMCs), obtained before the second cycle of nivolumab. This TCR was recovered from a human donor with classical Hodgkin lymphoma.

The CDR3 protein is CAWNPGNTEAFF. CDR3 in DNA: TGTGCCTGGAACCCTGGGAACACTGAAGCTTTCTTT. The rearrangement links TRBV30 to TRBJ1-1, with D hard to call. Germline CDR1 is GTSNPN and CDR2 is SVGIG (reference sequence). The germline V and J ends were trimmed by 4 bases and 1 base, with 7 bases remaining between them. The CDR3 has 12 amino acids.